This entry concerns a single T cell receptor (beta chain). Its antigen is unknown. The data were taken from a study of siplizumab effects on memory and regulatory T cells. Study-wide findings and caveats: Relative to controls at 25% to 30%, mappable alloreactive CD4+ clones exhibited a mean Treg-derived proportion of roughly 69% with siplizumab. It seemed that naive T cells were more diverse than memory cells and were major contributors to the alloresponse.

Germline V gene sequence: CDR1 MNHEY, CDR2 SMNVEV (reference sequence). Trimming took 3 bases from V and 5 from J, leaving 17 bases between them. The CDR3 length is 15 residues. The assay was immunoSEQ multiplex PCR, and TCRdb's table has in-frame clones only and misses some. The sample yields some 80,000 clones, roughly 94% seen once. This sequence joins TRBV27 and TRBJ2-7; D not resolved. This clonotype was obtained from a human donor in good health. Sequenced material: CD8+ T cells sorted from blood. This CDR3 is CASSFVRTASDEQYF. The CDR3 DNA is TGTGCCAGCAGTTTTGTTCGAACAGCCAGCGACGAGCAGTACTTC.